This T cell receptor (beta chain) emerged from a study of blood T cells in healthy people across ages. Then a second PCR, running about 6 to 12 cycles, was carried out with a sample-barcoded 5' primer and a J-beta primer mix. TCRdb ran MiXCR on the 5' RACE reads and lists one entry per CDR3 protein. The sample consists of around 1,000,000 distinct CDR3 sequences, about 23% of them appearing once. The CDR3 covers 15 residues. Germline-derived CDR1 and CDR2 are ENHRY and SYGVKD. Trimming removed 4 bases from V and 0 bases from J, with 11 bases in between. These same data were also listed under a study on T cells of mothers and their children. This second report adds: Material was donated by three healthy Caucasian mothers and their six children. The second PCR's M1S primer added sample barcodes and 2-4 random nucleotides.

This clonotype originated in a girl aged 2 to 10 in good health. The V and J genes are TRBV10-3 and TRBJ2-3; unclear D gene. The sample comprised blood. CDR3 coding DNA: TGTGCCATCAGTGGAGGAGATTCTAGCACAGATACGCAGTATTTT. Protein: CAISGGDSSTDTQYF.